The rows below give T cell receptor beta chains drawn from one sample of a study of T-cell memory formation after mild COVID-19. TCRdb passed the 5' RACE reads through MiXCR, listing each CDR3 protein once. The table records some 300,000 distinct CDR3 sequences, about 20% of them present only once. The specimen was PBMCs or a T cell subset sorted from them (not recorded which). The receptor source for this set is a man younger than 30 who had mild COVID-19 (a few samples of this study predate the infection). Cell type and time point are not known. The CDR3 runs from the conserved cysteine through the conserved F or W. D genes are given only for firm matches. The size of a clone is reported for some rows only, either as once, few or many, or as a class for expanded clones.

abundance	v_gene	d_gene	j_gene	CDR3nt	CDR3aa
few	TRBV6-2/TRBV6-3	-	TRBJ1-6	TGTGCCAGCAGTTTCGTTTTAGGCGGAAGCTCCTATAATTCACCCCTCCACTTT	CASSFVLGGSSYNSPLHF
-	TRBV6-5	-	TRBJ1-4	TGTGCCAGCAGAACGGGGGTGGCTAATGAAAAACTGTTTTTT	CASRTGVANEKLFF
-	TRBV7-2	-	TRBJ2-4	TGTGCCAGCAGCTCGGGGTCAGCCAAAAACATTCAGTACTTC	CASSSGSAKNIQYF
-	TRBV6-2/TRBV6-3	-	TRBJ1-1	TGTGCCAGCAGTTGGCCAGGGATTATGAACACTGAAGCTTTCTTT	CASSWPGIMNTEAFF
-	TRBV7-2	-	TRBJ1-5	TGTGCCAGCAGCCCCGATTTTTCCGGCCCCCAGCATTTT	CASSPDFSGPQHF
-	TRBV12-3/TRBV12-4	-	TRBJ2-4	TGTGCCAGCCCCACGGACAGTGGGACTGCCAAAAACATTCAGTACTTC	CASPTDSGTAKNIQYF
-	TRBV30	-	TRBJ2-7	TGTGCCTGGAGTGTGGGAGGTTACGAGCAGTACTTC	CAWSVGGYEQYF
many	TRBV4-2	-	TRBJ2-3	TGTGCCAGCAGCCAAGAAGGAGTTAGGGCAGATACGCAGTATTTT	CASSQEGVRADTQYF
few	TRBV5-4	-	TRBJ1-1	TGTGCCAGCAGCTTGGGGGGGTGGAACACTGAAGCTTTCTTT	CASSLGGWNTEAFF
few	TRBV6-2/TRBV6-3	-	TRBJ1-5	TGTGCCAGCAGTTACGGACAGAGCAATCAGCCCCAGCATTTT	CASSYGQSNQPQHF
few	TRBV5-1	-	TRBJ1-5	TGCGCCAGCAGCTCAACTGGGCCCAATCAGCCCCAGCATTTT	CASSSTGPNQPQHF
-	TRBV18	TRBD1	TRBJ2-2	TGTGCCAGCTCACCAACTAGGACAGGGACCGGGGAGCTGTTTTTT	CASSPTRTGTGELFF
-	TRBV28	TRBD1	TRBJ1-2	TGTGCCAGCAGTTCCTACAGGGGTGGTCCCATCCACGGCTACACCTTC	CASSSYRGGPIHGYTF
-	TRBV12-3/TRBV12-4	TRBD2	TRBJ2-1	TGTGCCAGCACCCAGCGGGAGGGGCTGTACAATGAGCAGTTCTTC	CASTQREGLYNEQFF
-	TRBV4-1	TRBD1	TRBJ2-3	TGCGCCAGCAGCCAAGATATCCGGCAGGGGGCGCTGAATACGCAGTATTTT	CASSQDIRQGALNTQYF
many	TRBV19	-	TRBJ2-1	TGTGCCAGTAGTACAGAGGGCCGTGAGCAGTTCTTC	CASSTEGREQFF
-	TRBV4-3	TRBD2	TRBJ2-3	TGCGCCAGCAGCCAAGGTAGAGCGGGGGGTACAGATACGCAGTATTTT	CASSQGRAGGTDTQYF
few	TRBV21-1	-	TRBJ2-4	TGTGCCAGCAGCTTCCAGACCGGGACAGGGGAAAACATTCAGTACTTC	CASSFQTGTGENIQYF
-	TRBV19	TRBD2	TRBJ2-5	TGTGCCAGTAGTGCGACGGGACTAGAGGGGACCCAGTACTTC	CASSATGLEGTQYF
-	TRBV20-1	TRBD1	TRBJ2-1	TGCAGTGCTTCTCGGGACAGGGGGCCTGATGAGCAGTTCTTC	CSASRDRGPDEQFF
few	TRBV7-2	-	TRBJ2-2	TGTGCCAGCAGCTTTTATCGGGGACTTGTGACCGGGGAGCTGTTTTTT	CASSFYRGLVTGELFF
few	TRBV20-1	-	TRBJ2-3	TGCAGTGCTATCCCAGGTAGCGCAGATACGCAGTATTTT	CSAIPGSADTQYF
once	TRBV5-6	-	TRBJ2-7	TGTGCCAGCAGCCCCAGCACGGTCGAGCAGTACTTC	CASSPSTVEQYF
-	TRBV9	-	TRBJ1-3	TGTGCCAGCAGCTCGCGCAACAGGGCTGGAAACACCATATATTTT	CASSSRNRAGNTIYF
few	TRBV30	-	TRBJ2-3	TGTGCCTGGAACGGGGTACCTAGCACAGATACGCAGTATTTT	CAWNGVPSTDTQYF
-	TRBV7-2	TRBD1	TRBJ2-7	TGTGCCAGCAGCCCAGACAGGGTAGCTCTGTACGAGCAGTACTTC	CASSPDRVALYEQYF
-	TRBV13	-	TRBJ1-1	TGTGCCAGCAGCTTAGTCAGGACAGTTATGAACACTGAAGCTTTCTTT	CASSLVRTVMNTEAFF
-	TRBV7-8	-	TRBJ1-4	TGTGCCAGCAGCTCCAGAATCCAGGGCGAAAAACTGTTTTTT	CASSSRIQGEKLFF
-	TRBV5-1	TRBD2	TRBJ2-5	TGCGCCAGCAGGCTCGGGACTCCGGGAGGAGAGACCCAGTACTTC	CASRLGTPGGETQYF
-	TRBV6-2/TRBV6-3	TRBD1	TRBJ2-7	TGTGCCAGCAGTGGGGACAGTTCCTACGAGCAGTACTTC	CASSGDSSYEQYF
-	TRBV7-8	-	TRBJ1-1	TGTGCCAGCAGCTTATTCACGGGCACTGAAGCTTTCTTT	CASSLFTGTEAFF
-	TRBV7-3	-	TRBJ2-3	TGTGCCAGCAGCCCGGTCTCTAGCACAGATACGCAGTATTTT	CASSPVSSTDTQYF
few	TRBV4-2	-	TRBJ2-6	TGTGCCAGCAGCCAAGAGCACAGGGATTACTCTGGGGCCAACGTCCTGACTTTC	CASSQEHRDYSGANVLTF
few	TRBV6-1	TRBD1	TRBJ2-6	TGTGCCAGCAGTGAATCCCAGGGGGCAACCGGGGCCAACGTCCTGACTTTC	CASSESQGATGANVLTF
-	TRBV18	-	TRBJ2-7	TGTGCCAGCACATTGGAACAGGGTTACTACGAGCAGTACTTC	CASTLEQGYYEQYF
-	TRBV7-8	TRBD2	TRBJ2-5	TGTGCCAGCAGCCCCCCCGGGACTAGCGGGGGGTTACTAGAGACCCAGTACTTC	CASSPPGTSGGLLETQYF
few	TRBV11-2	-	TRBJ2-2	TGTGCCATTTATTACACGGGCGGGGAGCTGTTTTTT	CAIYYTGGELFF
few	TRBV29-1	-	TRBJ1-4	TGCAGCGTTGAAGATCCGTGGGCAGGGCCCGAAAAACTGTTTTTT	CSVEDPWAGPEKLFF
few	TRBV5-1	TRBD1	TRBJ2-3	TGCGCCAGCAATCAAAGGGGACAGGGGACAGATACGCAGTATTTT	CASNQRGQGTDTQYF
few	TRBV18	-	TRBJ1-4	TGTGCCAGCTCTCAGGCAGGCGAAAAACTGTTTTTT	CASSQAGEKLFF